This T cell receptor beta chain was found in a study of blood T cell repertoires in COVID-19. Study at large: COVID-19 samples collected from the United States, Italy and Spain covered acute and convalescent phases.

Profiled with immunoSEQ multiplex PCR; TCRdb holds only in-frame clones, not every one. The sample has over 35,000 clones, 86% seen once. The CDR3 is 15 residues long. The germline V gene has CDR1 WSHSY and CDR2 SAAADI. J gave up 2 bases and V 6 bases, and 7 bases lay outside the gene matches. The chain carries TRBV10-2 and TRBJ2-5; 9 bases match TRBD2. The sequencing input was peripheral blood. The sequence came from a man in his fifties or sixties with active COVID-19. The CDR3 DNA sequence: TGCGCCAGCAGCTTGGCGGGAGGGACTCAAGAGACCCAGTACTTC. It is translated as CASSLAGGTQETQYF.